The rows below give T cell receptor beta chains drawn from one sample of a study of shared clonotypes between healthy human individuals. Sequencing used immunoSEQ multiplex PCR; TCRdb keeps in-frame clones, though not all of them. The table includes about 960,000 clones, approximately 80% detected once. Material for sequencing was memory CD4+ T cells sorted from blood. The receptors derive from a man younger than 35 in good health. Each CDR3 is given with its conserved first and last residue. The order of the fields is V gene, clone size, CDR3 protein. Clone size is shown for a subset of rows, as once, few, many or a class of expanded clone.

TRBV11-2	.	CASSLGEGRGKRGSYEQYF
TRBV28	.	CASSAGGNTEAFF
TRBV29-1	few	CSVEEASRYGYTF
TRBV2	few	CASSGGSGNTQYF
TRBV6-5	.	CASSYVRVNSPLHF
TRBV13	.	CASSSSGRDYNEQFF
TRBV5-4	.	CASSLGSINSYEQYF
TRBV7-9	.	CASSLGPIVYNSPLHF
TRBV5-1	.	CASSVDNSAGNTIYF
TRBV6-1	.	CASTKDYSSYNEQFF
TRBV2	.	CASKGGGSYNEQFF
TRBV9	.	CASSVGGNGQPQHF
TRBV27	once	CASSREGGYNEQFF
TRBV11-2	.	CASSSGNRYGYTF
TRBV10-2	.	CASRLASTDTQYF
TRBV9	many	CASSDRNTIYF
TRBV6-1	.	CASVRDRASYGYTF
TRBV28	.	CASSFTGSRKEKLFF
TRBV4-3	many	CASSPQVGETQYF
TRBV7-2	.	CASSVRDRPLGEQYF
TRBV10-3	.	CAISEEQGKVAGELFF
TRBV9	few	CASSVGIGQGADQPQHF
TRBV19	.	CASSLLTGSYNEQFF
TRBV14	.	CASIQQGGEQYF